These 29 T cell receptor beta chains share one sample of origin, sequenced in a study of cytomegalovirus exposure and HLA in healthy donors. The PCR was carried out with 60 Vbeta primers and 13 Jbeta primers. Profiling relied on immunoSEQ multiplex PCR, and the TCRdb table lists in-frame clones only, not all of them. The sample contains around 150,000 clones, around four fifths of which appear only once. The sequencing input was PBMCs. The receptors stem from a woman aged 50 to 60 in good health and CMV-seronegative.

The gene calls are TRBV27 and TRBJ2-7; the match to TRBD1 covers 10 bases. Germline V lookup: CDR1 MNHEY, CDR2 SMNVEV (reference sequence). The CDR3 covers 15 residues. The V gene end was trimmed by 8 bases and the J gene end by 6 bases; junction bases not matched to a gene: 13. CDR3 sequence (DNA): TGTGCCAGCGGCTATTTGGGACAGGGGCCCCCCGAGCAGTACTTC. Its translation is CASGYLGQGPPEQYF.

This clone was recorded once. The chain links TRBV5-4 to TRBJ2-7; the match to TRBD1 covers 10 bases. With 4 bases clipped from V and 2 bases from J, the junction kept 6 bases outside the gene matches. The CDR3 sequence is 15 residues long. The germline V gene has CDR1 SGHNT and CDR2 YYREEE (reference sequence). DNA of the CDR3: TGTGCCAGCAGCCACCCGGGACAGGGGACCTACGAGCAGTACTTC. This encodes CASSHPGQGTYEQYF.

Relative to its sample, this clone is medium-sized. This rearrangement joins TRBV11-1 to TRBJ2-2; the D is unclear. This CDR3 has 13 amino acids. Germline V gives CDR1 SGHAT, CDR2 FQDESV (reference sequence). Trimming shortened V by 2 bases and J by 5 bases, and 6 bases separated the two germline ends. Here the CDR3 reads CASSLSETGELFF. CDR3 nucleotides: TGTGCCAGCAGCTTAAGCGAAACCGGGGAGCTGTTTTTT.

The V call is TRBV18, the J call TRBJ2-5, with 7 bases that match TRBD2. V shed 2 bases and J 4 bases; nucleotides not matched to a gene: 4. The CDR3 loop spans 14 amino acids. Germline loops: CDR1 KGHSH, CDR2 LQKENI. The CDR3 DNA reads TGTGCCAGCTCACCAGCGGGAGTTCCAGAGACCCAGTACTTC. This translates into CASSPAGVPETQYF.

This clone was picked up one time. The chain couples TRBV7-9 to TRBJ2-3; D might be TRBD1 (6 bases). V was trimmed by 5 bases and J by 0 bases, leaving 12 bases between them. The CDR3 sequence is 15 residues long. Germline V gene data show CDR1 as SEHNR and CDR2 as FQNEAQ (reference sequence). The CDR3 spells CASSAKGVSTDTQYF. Written as DNA, the CDR3 is TGTGCCAGCAGCGCAAAGGGGGTTAGCACAGATACGCAGTATTTT.

J is TRBJ1-6 and V is TRBV18; 7 bases line up with TRBD1. The CDR3 extends over 21 amino acids. Germline V gene data show CDR1 as KGHSH and CDR2 as LQKENI. V gave up 2 bases and J gave up 0 bases; unmatched junction bases: 16. The CDR3 nucleotides read TGTGCCAGCTCACCAATCGGAACCGGGACAGTTTTCAGCTCCTATAATTCACCCCTCCACTTT. Encoded protein: CASSPIGTGTVFSSYNSPLHF.

The V gene is TRBV5-1, the J gene TRBJ1-2; 7 positions match TRBD1. Per the germline V gene, CDR1 is SGHRS and CDR2 is YFSETQ. The CDR3 sequence is 13 residues long. With V trimmed by 5 bases and J by 4 bases, 5 bases remained unmatched. CDR3 coding DNA: TGCGCCAGCAGGGCTCGGGACAGCTATGGCTACACCTTC. As protein: CASRARDSYGYTF.

This clone was recorded once. V usage is TRBV5-1 and J usage is TRBJ2-7, with 10 bases fitting TRBD1. This CDR3 contains 14 residues. Looked up from germline, CDR1 is SGHRS and CDR2 is YFSETQ. V dropped 4 bases and J dropped 3; count of bases not matched to a gene: 4. The CDR3 sequence: CASSKGQGRYEQYF. The DNA of the CDR3 is TGCGCCAGCAGCAAGGGACAGGGGCGCTACGAGCAGTACTTC.

V usage is TRBV18 and J usage is TRBJ1-4, with 9 bases lining up with TRBD1. CDR3 length: 16 amino acids. V dropped 1 base and J dropped 4; count of bases not matched to a gene: 4. Germline CDR1 and CDR2: KGHSH and LQKENI. CDR3 amino acids: CASSPRTGEFNEKLFF. The DNA of the CDR3 is TGTGCCAGCTCACCACGGACAGGGGAGTTTAATGAAAAACTGTTTTTT.

CDR3 region: CASSSSGQGNTDTQYF. The CDR3 nucleotides read TGTGCCAGCAGTTCCTCGGGACAGGGGAACACAGATACGCAGTATTTT. The rearrangement joins TRBV25-1 to TRBJ2-3, with TRBD1 identical over 10 bases. Germline trimming cut 5 bases from V and 2 bases from J; bases unmatched to any gene: 7. The CDR3 contains 16 residues. Germline CDR1 and CDR2: MGHDK and SYGVNS.

As DNA, the CDR3 is TGCGCCAGCAGCCCGACAGGGGGGGGCTCCTACGAGCAGTACTTC. The encoded protein is CASSPTGGGSYEQYF. The genes are TRBV5-1 and TRBJ2-7; 9 bases align to TRBD1. The CDR3 is made up of 15 amino acids. Per germline, CDR1 SGHRS and CDR2 YFSETQ. V was pared by 4 bases and J by 0 bases, with 5 bases of the junction left unmatched.

The CDR3 sequence: CASWGQDEQFF. CDR3 DNA: TGCGCCAGCTGGGGACAGGATGAGCAGTTCTTC. V is TRBV5-1 and J is TRBJ2-1; 8 bases line up with TRBD1. Per germline, CDR1 SGHRS and CDR2 YFSETQ. V gave up 7 bases and J gave up 8 bases; unmatched junction bases: 2. The CDR3 consists of 11 residues.

The rearrangement uses TRBV30 and TRBJ2-1, with TRBD2 matching over 8 bases. V shed 4 bases, J shed 9 bases, and the junction held 11 bases outside the gene matches. Germline-derived CDR1 and CDR2 are GTSNPN and SVGIG (reference sequence). This CDR3 spans 14 amino acids. CDR3 amino acids: CAWKNSTSVPEQFF. The CDR3 region has the DNA TGTGCCTGGAAAAACTCGACTAGCGTCCCTGAGCAGTTCTTC.

The genes are TRBV7-2 and TRBJ2-7, with 7 bases lining up with TRBD1. Germline CDR1 SGHTA, CDR2 FQGNSA. Trimming at V came to 1 base and at J to 2 bases, leaving 2 bases not matched to a gene. The CDR3 runs to 14 residues. The CDR3 DNA reads TGTGCCAGCAGCTTAGTTGGACAGGCCTACGAGCAGTACTTC. The encoded protein is CASSLVGQAYEQYF.

This clone has just one count. This chain uses TRBV7-2 with TRBJ2-2, with D possibly being TRBD1 (6 bases). Germline V gene data show CDR1 as SGHTA and CDR2 as FQGNSA. The CDR3 sequence is 13 residues long. Trimming stripped 5 bases from V and 7 bases from J, with 11 bases between. Written as DNA, the CDR3 is TGTGCCAGCAGCGGACAGAAGAGCGGGGAGCTGTTTTTT. Residues: CASSGQKSGELFF.

V gene TRBV5-5 combines with J gene TRBJ2-5; 8 bases fit TRBD1. The J segment lost 2 bases and the V segment lost 0 bases, leaving 6 bases of the junction unmatched. Germline-derived CDR1 and CDR2 are SGHKS and YYEKEE (reference sequence). CDR3 size: 16 residues. The CDR3 is CASSLVDRGQQETQYF. CDR3 nucleotides: TGTGCCAGCAGCTTGGTCGACAGGGGCCAACAAGAGACCCAGTACTTC. Looking up the rest from reference TRBV5-5 and TRBJ2-5 gives the full variable domain: DAGVTQSPTHLIKTRGQQVTLRCSPISGHKSVSWYQQVLGQGPQFIFQYYEKEERGRGNFPDRFSARQFPNYSSELNVNALLLGDSALYLCASSLVDRGQQETQYFGPGTRLLVL.

The V call is TRBV27, the J call TRBJ2-7; 10 bases are a match to TRBD2. The CDR3 consists of 15 residues. With 6 bases clipped from V and 3 bases from J, the junction kept 8 bases outside the gene matches. Germline CDR1 and CDR2: MNHEY and SMNVEV (reference sequence). The CDR3 loop reads CASSPLAGVLYEQYF. CDR3 DNA sequence: TGTGCCAGCAGCCCCCTAGCGGGGGTGCTCTACGAGCAGTACTTC.

The genes are TRBV7-9 and TRBJ2-2, with no clear D. The V and J ends lost 3 bases and 1 base respectively, with 21 bases between them. Germline CDR1 SEHNR, CDR2 FQNEAQ (reference sequence). This CDR3 is 19 amino acids long. The CDR3 DNA sequence: TGTGCCAGCAGCTTGTTTGCTATTTGGAACAGAAGGAACACCGGGGAGCTGTTTTTT. Protein: CASSLFAIWNRRNTGELFF.

This sequence joins TRBV9 and TRBJ2-1; 9 nucleotides align to TRBD1. The germline gives CDR1 SGDLS, CDR2 YYNGEE. The CDR3 runs to 15 residues. V trimming: 4 bases; J trimming: 7 bases; junction bases outside the gene matches: 9. The CDR3 sequence: CASSPWGQGKNEQFF. The CDR3 bases are TGTGCCAGCAGCCCCTGGGGACAGGGTAAGAATGAGCAGTTCTTC.

The V and J genes are TRBV5-4 and TRBJ1-5; D is unclear. The CDR3 runs 13 residues. The germline V and J ends were trimmed by 3 bases and 5 bases, with 9 bases remaining between them. Germline lookup yields CDR1 SGHNT and CDR2 YYREEE (reference sequence). This CDR3 is CASSSGGYQPQHF. CDR3 DNA sequence: TGTGCCAGCAGCTCGGGAGGGTATCAGCCCCAGCATTTT.

This clone was detected only a few times. The J gene is TRBJ2-7, the V gene TRBV5-4; D is ambiguous. Germline CDR1 and CDR2: SGHNT and YYREEE (reference sequence). The CDR3 covers 11 residues. Deletions cut 5 bases from V and 6 bases from J, with 9 bases between. CDR3 DNA sequence: TGTGCCAGCAGTTCCCTCGGCGAGCAGTACTTC. Translating gives CASSSLGEQYF.

The V gene is TRBV9, the J gene TRBJ1-2; D ambiguous. V was shortened by 0 bases and J by 1 base, with 13 bases between the two germline ends. There are 16 residues in the CDR3. Germline V gene data show CDR1 as SGDLS and CDR2 as YYNGEE. The DNA for the CDR3 is TGTGCCAGCAGCGTAGCGCGAACGGGGAATAACTATGGCTACACCTTC. This gives the protein CASSVARTGNNYGYTF.

V gene TRBV11-2 combines with J gene TRBJ2-3; no definite D call. V was clipped by 5 bases and J by 10 bases, with 16 bases between them. The CDR3 has 13 amino acids. Germline V gene lookup returns CDR1 SGHAT and CDR2 FQNNGV. The CDR3: CASSALTPVAQYF. The DNA for the CDR3 is TGTGCCAGCAGCGCCCTAACCCCTGTCGCGCAGTATTTT. Complete variable domain (other parts from reference TRBV11-2 and TRBJ2-3): EAGVAQSPRYKIIEKRQSVAFWCNPISGHATLYWYQQILGQGPKLLIQFQNNGVVDDSQLPKDRFSAERLKGVDSTLKIQPAKLEDSAVYLCASSALTPVAQYFGPGTRLTVL.

This clone was seen once. The J gene is TRBJ2-7, the V gene TRBV7-8, with 9 nucleotides matching TRBD1. Germline assignment: CDR1 SGHVS and CDR2 FQNEAQ. Trimming cost V 0 bases and J 5 bases; bases outside gene matches: 5. This CDR3 region has 15 residues. Here the CDR3 DNA reads TGTGCCAGCAGCTTAGCCGGACAGGGGAGGCACGAGCAGTACTTC. This codes for CASSLAGQGRHEQYF. Using reference TRBV7-8 and TRBJ2-7 for the parts outside the CDR3, the full variable domain is GAGVSQSPRYKVAKRGQDVALRCDPISGHVSLFWYQQALGQGPEFLTYFQNEAQLDKSGLPSDRFFAERPEGSVSTLKIQRTQQEDSAVYLCASSLAGQGRHEQYFGPGTRLTVT.

The CDR3 loop reads CASSEGQVKYGYTF. CDR3 in DNA: TGTGCCAGCAGCGAAGGACAGGTTAAATATGGCTACACCTTC. The chain uses TRBV9 and TRBJ1-2; 7 bases align to TRBD1. V was pared by 3 bases and J by 5 bases, with 7 bases of the junction left unmatched. The CDR3 loop spans 14 amino acids. The V gene's germline CDR1 is SGDLS and CDR2 YYNGEE. The variable domain in full, with the rest retrieved from reference TRBV9 and TRBJ1-2, is DSGVTQTPKHLITATGQRVTLRCSPRSGDLSVYWYQQSLDQGLQFLIQYYNGEERAKGNILERFSAQQFPDLHSELNLSSLELGDSALYFCASSEGQVKYGYTFGSGTRLTVV.

This clone was found a few times. V gene TRBV10-1 combines with J gene TRBJ1-1; 9 bases align to TRBD1. Per germline, CDR1 WNHNN and CDR2 SYGVQD (reference sequence). The CDR3 length is 14 residues. V shed 5 bases, J shed 1 base, and the junction held 2 bases outside the gene matches. The CDR3, as DNA: TGCGCCAGCAGTTCGGACAGGGGGAACACTGAAGCTTTCTTT. This translates into CASSSDRGNTEAFF.

In nucleotides, the CDR3 is TGTGCCAGCAGATTTAGGACAGGGGAGTGGAACACTGAAGCTTTCTTT. Translating gives CASRFRTGEWNTEAFF. V is TRBV7-2 and J is TRBJ1-1, with 9 bases identical to TRBD1. The V segment lost 6 bases and the J segment 1 base; nucleotides outside the gene matches: 9. This CDR3 is 16 amino acids long. The germline V gene has CDR1 SGHTA and CDR2 FQGNSA.

V is TRBV7-8 and J is TRBJ1-1, with TRBD1 as a possible D gene (5 bases). V was pared by 2 bases and J by 1 base, with 11 bases between. Germline loops: CDR1 SGHVS, CDR2 FQNEAQ. The CDR3 runs 15 residues. CDR3 in amino acids: CASSLQRRANTEAFF. DNA for the CDR3: TGTGCCAGCAGCTTACAGCGCAGGGCGAACACTGAAGCTTTCTTT.

The CDR3 DNA follows: TGCGCCAGCAGCCCGGAGGGACAGGGGTCCTACGAGCAGTACTTC. This translates into CASSPEGQGSYEQYF. The rearrangement links TRBV5-1 to TRBJ2-7; 10 bases map to TRBD1. V was pared by 4 bases and J by 1 base, with 5 bases of the junction left unmatched. This CDR3 has 15 residues. CDR1 and CDR2 from the germline V gene are SGHRS and YFSETQ.